Below, 21 T cell receptor beta chains from the same sample are listed, as sequenced in a study of OX40 agonist ivuxolimab in advanced cancers. Assay used: immunoSEQ multiplex PCR; TCRdb lists only in-frame clones, some missing. The table records about 84,000 clones, roughly 84% of them present only once. The source material was CD4+ or CD8+ T cells sorted from blood, sampled in a trial of the OX40 agonist ivuxolimab. The receptors come from an adult with an advanced solid tumor such as melanoma, head and neck, liver or kidney cancer.

The chain links TRBV9 to TRBJ2-7, with a possible D match to TRBD2 (5 bases). Looked up from germline, CDR1 is SGDLS and CDR2 is YYNGEE. V gave up 5 bases and J gave up 4 bases, with 10 bases separating them. This CDR3 spans 12 amino acids. This CDR3 reads CASSERGYEQYF. The CDR3 coding sequence is TGTGCCAGCAGTGAGAGAGGGTACGAGCAGTACTTC.

This chain connects TRBV9 to TRBJ2-3, with D uncertain. With 0 bases removed from V and 4 bases from J, the gap between germline ends came to 9 bases. Germline CDR1 and CDR2: SGDLS and YYNGEE. The CDR3 length is 14 residues. The CDR3 bases are TGTGCCAGCAGCGTAGCTGGGTACGCAGATACGCAGTATTTT. Translated: CASSVAGYADTQYF. Looking up the rest from reference TRBV9 and TRBJ2-3 gives the full variable domain: DSGVTQTPKHLITATGQRVTLRCSPRSGDLSVYWYQQSLDQGLQFLIQYYNGEERAKGNILERFSAQQFPDLHSELNLSSLELGDSALYFCASSVAGYADTQYFGPGTRLTVL.

The chain is built from TRBV5-1 and TRBJ1-1; D gene ambiguous. This CDR3 is 13 amino acids long. The V gene lost 0 bases and the J gene lost 4 bases, with 7 bases spanning the gap. Germline V gene sequence: CDR1 SGHRS, CDR2 YFSETQ. The CDR3 reads CASSLGRGTEAFF. The CDR3 DNA follows: TGCGCCAGCAGCTTGGGTCGTGGCACTGAAGCTTTCTTT.

This clone came up a few times. J is TRBJ2-1 and V is TRBV5-1; D is unclear. The CDR3 contains 15 residues. V was trimmed by 0 bases and J by 0 bases, leaving 7 bases between them. The germline CDR1 and CDR2 sequences are SGHRS and YFSETQ. In nucleotides, the CDR3 is TGCGCCAGCAGCTTGGGGTATAGCTCCTACAATGAGCAGTTCTTC. This translates into CASSLGYSSYNEQFF.

The CDR3: CASSQSGVVMDTREKLFF. The CDR3 DNA sequence: TGCGCCAGCAGCCAAAGCGGGGTGGTAATGGACACGCGTGAAAAACTGTTTTTT. V gene TRBV4-1 combines with J gene TRBJ1-4; perhaps TRBD1 as D (5 bases). Germline CDR1 is MGHRA and CDR2 is YSYEKL. The CDR3 is 18 residues long. V lost 2 bases and J lost 7, with 23 bases in between.

This rearrangement joins TRBV18 to TRBJ2-1, with 7 bases that match TRBD2. From germline, CDR1 is KGHSH and CDR2 LQKENI. The V segment lost 3 bases and the J segment 6 bases; nucleotides outside the gene matches: 5. The CDR3 consists of 14 residues. The CDR3 nucleotides are TGTGCCAGCTCACCGCCACCGGGGGGCAATGAGCAGTTCTTC. Protein sequence: CASSPPPGGNEQFF.

This chain links TRBV6-1 with TRBJ2-3; TRBD1 might be the D (6 bases). Deletions cut 6 bases from V and 2 bases from J, with 9 bases between. Germline V CDR1 and CDR2: MNHNS, SASEGT. This CDR3 comprises 13 residues. For the CDR3, the DNA is TGTGCCAGCAGAGGACAGAACACAGATACGCAGTATTTT. It translates to CASRGQNTDTQYF.

The J gene is TRBJ2-3, the V gene TRBV4-1, with 10 bases that match TRBD2. There are 17 residues in the CDR3. Germline V CDR1 and CDR2: MGHRA, YSYEKL. Trimming removed 4 bases from V and 1 base from J; junction bases left unmatched: 8. CDR3 DNA: TGCGCCAGCAGCCGAGCCCCTAGCGGGGGAGGCACAGATACGCAGTATTTT. Translating it yields CASSRAPSGGGTDTQYF.

This clone was counted a single time. The genes are TRBV19 and TRBJ1-4, with 7 bases identical to TRBD1. The CDR3 runs to 15 residues. The trim removed 1 base at V and 3 bases at J, leaving 2 bases unmatched. Per germline, CDR1 LNHDA and CDR2 SQIVND (reference sequence). The CDR3 loop reads CASSIGGQPNEKLFF. The CDR3 region has the DNA TGTGCCAGTAGTATAGGGGGACAGCCTAATGAAAAACTGTTTTTT.

The chain links TRBV6-1 to TRBJ1-1; D is undetermined. CDR1 and CDR2 (germline): MNHNS, SASEGT. CDR3 size: 12 residues. With 8 bases removed from V and 3 bases from J, the gap between germline ends came to 10 bases. The CDR3 spells CASGSWDTEAFF. The CDR3 region has the DNA TGTGCCAGCGGGAGTTGGGACACTGAAGCTTTCTTT.

In this sample, this clone turned up once. The chain is built from TRBV30 and TRBJ2-3; a weak D match, TRBD2 (5 bases). The CDR3 spans 10 residues. In germline, CDR1 is GTSNPN, CDR2 SVGIG (reference sequence). V was trimmed by 8 bases and J by 5 bases, leaving 8 bases between them. CDR3 sequence (DNA): TGTGCCGTGGGGAGAGATACGCAGTATTTT. Translating gives CAVGRDTQYF. Variable domain in full (rest from reference TRBV30 and TRBJ2-3): SQTIHQWPATLVQPVGSPLSLECTVEGTSNPNLYWYRQAAGRGLQLLFYSVGIGQISSEVPQNLSASRPQDRQFILSSKKLLLSDSGFYLCAVGRDTQYFGPGTRLTVL.

This clone appeared a single time. V is TRBV11-2 and J is TRBJ1-2; D is possibly TRBD1 (6 bases). V lost 3 bases to trimming and J lost 8 bases, with 16 bases between them. The CDR3 runs 14 residues. CDR1 is SGHAT, CDR2 FQNNGV, per germline. The CDR3 is CASSFGGAGDGYTF. The DNA for the CDR3 is TGTGCCAGCAGCTTTGGGGGGGCAGGGGACGGCTACACCTTC. Combining the CDR3 with reference TRBV11-2 and TRBJ1-2 gives the whole variable domain EAGVAQSPRYKIIEKRQSVAFWCNPISGHATLYWYQQILGQGPKLLIQFQNNGVVDDSQLPKDRFSAERLKGVDSTLKIQPAKLEDSAVYLCASSFGGAGDGYTFGSGTRLTVV.

The chain has TRBV18 and TRBJ2-1; 8 bases line up with TRBD1. Germline lookup yields CDR1 KGHSH and CDR2 LQKENI. V gave up 3 bases and J gave up 2 bases; unmatched junction bases: 3. This CDR3 has 15 residues. In DNA, the CDR3 is TGTGCCAGCTCACCTGTGACAGGGGCCTACAATGAGCAGTTCTTC. It translates to CASSPVTGAYNEQFF.

The rearrangement links TRBV19 to TRBJ1-1; no definite D call. The CDR3 consists of 12 residues. Trimming shortened V by 7 bases and J by 1 base, and 7 bases separated the two germline ends. Germline V CDR1 and CDR2: LNHDA, SQIVND (reference sequence). In nucleotides, the CDR3 is TGTGCCAGTAAAAGACAGAACACTGAAGCTTTCTTT. Its protein product is CASKRQNTEAFF.

This chain joins TRBV7-3 and TRBJ2-1; 8 bases are a match to TRBD1. The CDR3 loop spans 16 amino acids. J gave up 3 bases and V 1 base, and 5 bases lay outside the gene matches. The V gene's germline CDR1 is SGHTA and CDR2 FQGTGA. The CDR3 reads CASSLMLGQGYNEQFF. The CDR3 nucleotides read TGTGCCAGCAGCTTAATGCTCGGACAGGGCTACAATGAGCAGTTCTTC.

The table lists this clone with a few counts. This sequence joins TRBV30 and TRBJ1-3, with D maybe TRBD1 (6 bases). The germline CDR1 and CDR2 sequences are GTSNPN and SVGIG (reference sequence). The CDR3 runs to 16 residues. The ends were cut back, 4 bases at V and 0 bases at J, with 16 bases in the middle. The CDR3, as DNA: TGTGCCTGGAACGAATGGGCCAGGGGCTCTGGAAACACCATATATTTT. It translates to CAWNEWARGSGNTIYF.

The chain joins TRBV19 to TRBJ2-7, with D perhaps matching TRBD1 or TRBD2 (5 bases each). V gave up 5 bases and J gave up 3 bases, with 11 bases separating them. The CDR3 runs 13 residues. Germline V CDR1 and CDR2: LNHDA, SQIVND (reference sequence). The CDR3 region is CASSLGPNYEQYF. In DNA form, the CDR3 reads TGTGCCAGTAGTCTGGGACCGAACTACGAGCAGTACTTC.

V gene TRBV6-4 combines with J gene TRBJ1-1; D unresolved. Germline values: CDR1 MRHNA, CDR2 SNTAGT. V gave up 0 bases and J gave up 4 bases, with 9 bases separating them. The CDR3 length is 14 residues. CDR3 in amino acids: CASSDSSRGTEAFF. Written as DNA, the CDR3 is TGTGCCAGCAGTGACTCCTCCCGGGGCACTGAAGCTTTCTTT.

The V and J genes are TRBV5-6 and TRBJ2-3, with 12 bases aligning to TRBD1. Unmatched junction bases numbered 3, after V lost 0 bases and J lost 7 bases. The CDR3 loop spans 15 amino acids. Germline CDR1 is SGHDT and CDR2 is YYEEEE. The chain's CDR3 is CASSLVGQGAHTQYF. DNA of the CDR3: TGTGCCAGCAGCTTGGTGGGACAGGGGGCGCATACGCAGTATTTT.

The chain is built from TRBV6-1 and TRBJ1-6; D gene uncertain. Germline V gives CDR1 MNHNS, CDR2 SASEGT. V gave up 0 bases and J gave up 10 bases, with 4 bases separating them. There are 12 residues in the CDR3. CDR3 protein: CASSEAWSPLHF. CDR3 in DNA: TGTGCCAGCAGTGAAGCGTGGTCACCCCTCCACTTT.

The chain links TRBV27 to TRBJ1-5, with a possible D match to TRBD1 (5 bases). Germline loops: CDR1 MNHEY, CDR2 SMNVEV (reference sequence). Trimming took off 7 bases at V and 2 bases at J, with 12 bases between the two ends. The CDR3 totals 14 residues. The CDR3 DNA sequence: TGTGCCAGCAAAAGGGACGGACGCAATCAGCCCCAGCATTTT. Amino acid sequence: CASKRDGRNQPQHF.